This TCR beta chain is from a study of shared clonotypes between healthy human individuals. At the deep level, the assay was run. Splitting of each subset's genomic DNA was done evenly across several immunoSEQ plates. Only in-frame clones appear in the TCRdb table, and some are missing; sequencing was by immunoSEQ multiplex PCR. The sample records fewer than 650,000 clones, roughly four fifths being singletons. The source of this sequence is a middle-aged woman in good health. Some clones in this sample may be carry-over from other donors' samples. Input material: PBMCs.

The CDR3 DNA follows: TGTGCCAGTGGGACAGGGGTCTACGAGCAGTACTTC. Translation: CASGTGVYEQYF. This chain connects TRBV10-3 to TRBJ2-7, with 10 nucleotides matching TRBD1. The CDR3 has 12 amino acids. CDR1 is ENHRY, CDR2 SYGVKD, per germline. The junction had 3 bases not matched to a gene; V was cut back by 10 bases and J by 3 bases.